This passage covers 3 T cell receptor beta chains from one sample sequenced in a study of identical twins. Each CDR3 protein gets one entry after TCRdb re-called the 5' RACE reads with MiXCR. Of 500,000 to 550,000 distinct CDR3 sequences in the sample, more than 20% were seen once. These records were also assigned to another study, of yellow fever vaccine responses in identical twins.

Sample: CD4+ T cells sorted from blood. The receptors stem from a woman younger than 35 in good health.

This clonotype was observed a few times. The genes are TRBV5-1 and TRBJ2-5; TRBD2 matches at 14 bases. V was clipped by 4 bases and J by 5 bases; unmatched bases: 7. CDR1 SGHRS and CDR2 YFSETQ come from the germline V gene. CDR3 length: 16 amino acids. The CDR3 bases are TGCGCCAGCAGCCCCGAGACTAGCGGGAGGGGTGAGACCCAGTACTTC. It codes for CASSPETSGRGETQYF. The full variable domain, completed using reference TRBV5-1 and TRBJ2-5, is KAGVTQTPRYLIKTRGQQVTLSCSPISGHRSVSWYQQTPGQGLQFLFEYFSETQRNKGNFPGRFSGRQFSNSRSEMNVSTLELGDSALYLCASSPETSGRGETQYFGPGTRLLVL.

This rearrangement joins TRBV15 to TRBJ1-2; tentatively, D is TRBD1 (6 bases). V was pared by 0 bases and J by 4 bases, with 12 bases between. CDR1 is LNHNV and CDR2 is YYDKDF in the germline V gene (reference sequence). This CDR3 has 15 residues. CDR3 residues: CATSREQGRGYGYTF. Here the CDR3 DNA reads TGTGCCACCAGCAGAGAACAGGGACGGGGCTATGGCTACACCTTC. The variable domain in full, with the rest retrieved from reference TRBV15 and TRBJ1-2, is DAMVIQNPRYQVTQFGKPVTLSCSQTLNHNVMYWYQQKSSQAPKLLFHYYDKDFNNEADTPDNFQSRRPNTSFCFLDIRSPGLGDTAMYLCATSREQGRGYGYTFGSGTRLTVV.

This clonotype has more than one count but fewer than ten. This sequence joins TRBV6-2 or TRBV6-3 and TRBJ2-2; 10 nucleotides line up with TRBD1. The CDR3 consists of 15 residues. The V gene's germline CDR1 is MNHEY and CDR2 SVGEGT. The V gene end was trimmed by 6 bases and the J gene end by 4 bases; junction bases not matched to a gene: 5. CDR3 sequence (DNA): TGTGCCAGCAGCGACAGGGGGCTCGTCACCGGGGAGCTGTTTTTT. Its protein is CASSDRGLVTGELFF.